This record concerns one T cell receptor (beta chain) sequence. The antigen is undetermined. As for treatment: roughly 10-day PBMC culture with coronavirus spike peptide pools or control peptides (ViraFEST assay). The study sequenced cultured CD4+ T cell DNA using the Oncomine TCR Beta short-read assay. From the PCR reads, TCRdb called clonotypes with MiXCR, one entry per CDR3 protein. The repertoire holds roughly 13,000 distinct CDR3 sequences, with 45% to 70% as singletons. V was clipped by 3 bases and J by 2 bases, with 4 bases between them. The CDR3 contains 12 residues. Germline V gene data show CDR1 as SEHNR and CDR2 as FQNEAQ (reference sequence). The data belong to a study of vaccination and CD4 T cells after COVID-19.

The sequence was collected from a human donor who had recovered from COVID-19. Material: CD4+ T cells from blood, cultured in vitro. This rearrangement joins TRBV7-9 to TRBJ2-5; D remains ambiguous. CDR3 residues: CASSLRQETQYF. The CDR3, as DNA: TGTGCCAGCAGCTTGCGTCAAGAGACCCAGTACTTC. The full variable domain, completed using reference TRBV7-9 and TRBJ2-5, is DTGVSQNPRHKITKRGQNVTFRCDPISEHNRLYWYRQTLGQGPEFLTYFQNEAQLEKSRLLSDRFSAERPKGSFSTLEIQRTEQGDSAMYLCASSLRQETQYFGPGTRLLVL.